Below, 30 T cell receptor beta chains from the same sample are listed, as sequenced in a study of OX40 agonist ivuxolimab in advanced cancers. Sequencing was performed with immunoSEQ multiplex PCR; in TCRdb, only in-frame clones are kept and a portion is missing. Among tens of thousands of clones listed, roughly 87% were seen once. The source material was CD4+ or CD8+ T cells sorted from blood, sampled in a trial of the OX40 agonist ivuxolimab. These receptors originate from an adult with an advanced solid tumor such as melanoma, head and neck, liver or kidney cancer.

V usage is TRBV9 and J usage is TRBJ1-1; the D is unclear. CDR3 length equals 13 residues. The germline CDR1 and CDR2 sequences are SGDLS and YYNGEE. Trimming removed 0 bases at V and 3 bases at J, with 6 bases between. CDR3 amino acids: CASSVDGDTEAFF. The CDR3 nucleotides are TGTGCCAGCAGCGTAGATGGGGACACTGAAGCTTTCTTT.

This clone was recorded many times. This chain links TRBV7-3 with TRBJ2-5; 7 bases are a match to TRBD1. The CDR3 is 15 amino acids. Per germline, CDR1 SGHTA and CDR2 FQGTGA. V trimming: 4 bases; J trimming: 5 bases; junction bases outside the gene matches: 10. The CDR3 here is CASSSTGVAGETQYF. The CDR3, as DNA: TGTGCCAGCAGCTCAACAGGGGTGGCGGGTGAGACCCAGTACTTC.

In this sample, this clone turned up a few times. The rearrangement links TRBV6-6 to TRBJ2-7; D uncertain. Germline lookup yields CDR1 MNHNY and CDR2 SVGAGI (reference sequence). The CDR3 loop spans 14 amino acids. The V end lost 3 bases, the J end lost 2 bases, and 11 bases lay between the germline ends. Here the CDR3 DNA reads TGTGCCAGCAGTTATAATGACATTCCCTACGAGCAGTACTTC. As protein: CASSYNDIPYEQYF.

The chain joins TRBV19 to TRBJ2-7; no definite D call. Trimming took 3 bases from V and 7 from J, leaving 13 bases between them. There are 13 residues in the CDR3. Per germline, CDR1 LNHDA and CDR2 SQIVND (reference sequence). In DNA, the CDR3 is TGTGCCAGTAGTATGACCCCGTTTAGGGAGCAGTACTTC. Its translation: CASSMTPFREQYF.

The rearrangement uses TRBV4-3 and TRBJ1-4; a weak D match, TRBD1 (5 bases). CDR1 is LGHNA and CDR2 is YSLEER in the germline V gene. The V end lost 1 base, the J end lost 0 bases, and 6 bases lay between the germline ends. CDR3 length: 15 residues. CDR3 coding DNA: TGCGCCAGCAGCCAAGGGGGGGCAACTAATGAAAAACTGTTTTTT. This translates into CASSQGGATNEKLFF.

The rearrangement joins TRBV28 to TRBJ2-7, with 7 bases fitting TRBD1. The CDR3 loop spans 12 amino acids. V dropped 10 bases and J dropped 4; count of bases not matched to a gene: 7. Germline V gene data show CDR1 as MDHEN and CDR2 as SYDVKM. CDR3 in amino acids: CATMGQLYEQYF. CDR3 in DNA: TGTGCCACCATGGGACAGCTTTACGAGCAGTACTTC.

CDR3 loop: CASSPSFRTDYNTEAFF. DNA of the CDR3: TGTGCCAGCAGCCCCTCCTTCCGGACAGATTATAACACTGAAGCTTTCTTT. The chain links TRBV4-2 to TRBJ1-1; possibly TRBD1 for D (6 bases). Germline V gives CDR1 LGHNA, CDR2 YNFKEQ. The CDR3 sequence is 17 residues long. V lost 4 bases and J 2 bases, leaving 20 bases between the germline ends.

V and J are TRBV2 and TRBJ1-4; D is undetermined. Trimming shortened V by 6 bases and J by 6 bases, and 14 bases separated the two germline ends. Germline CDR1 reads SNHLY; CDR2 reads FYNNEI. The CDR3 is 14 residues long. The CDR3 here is CASSWGPPDEKLFF. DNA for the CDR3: TGTGCCAGCAGCTGGGGTCCCCCGGATGAAAAACTGTTTTTT.

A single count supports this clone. CDR3 residues: CASSSDGNTEAFF. Here the CDR3 DNA reads TGTGCCAGCAGCTCGGACGGGAACACTGAAGCTTTCTTT. This chain uses TRBV11-2 with TRBJ1-1; unclear D gene. Germline V lookup: CDR1 SGHAT, CDR2 FQNNGV. The V end was cut by 4 bases, the J end by 1 base, with 7 bases between. The CDR3 runs to 13 residues.

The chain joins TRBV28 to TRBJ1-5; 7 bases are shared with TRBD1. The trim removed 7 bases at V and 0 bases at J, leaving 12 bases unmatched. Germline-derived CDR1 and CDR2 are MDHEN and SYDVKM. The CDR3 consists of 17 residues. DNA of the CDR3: TGTGCCAGCATTCCCGGCGTAGGGACAGATAGCAATCAGCCCCAGCATTTT. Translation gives CASIPGVGTDSNQPQHF.

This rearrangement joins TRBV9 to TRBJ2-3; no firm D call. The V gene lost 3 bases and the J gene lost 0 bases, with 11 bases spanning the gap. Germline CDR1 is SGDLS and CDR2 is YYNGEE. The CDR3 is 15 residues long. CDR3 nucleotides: TGTGCCAGCAGCGCAGGCCTTGGAAGCACAGATACGCAGTATTTT. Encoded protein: CASSAGLGSTDTQYF.

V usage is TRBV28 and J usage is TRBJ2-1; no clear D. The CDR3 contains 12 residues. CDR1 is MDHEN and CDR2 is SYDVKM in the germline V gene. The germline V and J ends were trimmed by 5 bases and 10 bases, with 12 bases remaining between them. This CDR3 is CASSQSFSEQFF. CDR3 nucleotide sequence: TGTGCCAGCAGTCAGAGTTTCTCCGAGCAGTTCTTC.

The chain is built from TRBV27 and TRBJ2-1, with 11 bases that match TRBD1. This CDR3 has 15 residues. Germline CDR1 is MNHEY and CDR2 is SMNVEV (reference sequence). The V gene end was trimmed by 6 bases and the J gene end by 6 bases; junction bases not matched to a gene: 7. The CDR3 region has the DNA TGTGCCAGCAGGCCCGCGGGACAGGGGGTCAATGAGCAGTTCTTC. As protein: CASRPAGQGVNEQFF.

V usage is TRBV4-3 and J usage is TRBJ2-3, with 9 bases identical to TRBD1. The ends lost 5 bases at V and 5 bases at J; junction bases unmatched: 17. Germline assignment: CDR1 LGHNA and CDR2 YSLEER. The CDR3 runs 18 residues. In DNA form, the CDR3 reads TGCGCCAGCAGCGCGGTTCGGTACGGGGACAGGGTCATAGATACGCAGTATTTT. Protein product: CASSAVRYGDRVIDTQYF.

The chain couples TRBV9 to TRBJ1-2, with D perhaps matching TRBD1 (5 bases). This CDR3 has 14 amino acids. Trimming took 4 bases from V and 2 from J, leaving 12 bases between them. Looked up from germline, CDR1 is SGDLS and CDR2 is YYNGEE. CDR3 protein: CASSTSGTNYGYTF. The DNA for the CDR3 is TGTGCCAGCAGCACTTCAGGGACCAACTATGGCTACACCTTC.

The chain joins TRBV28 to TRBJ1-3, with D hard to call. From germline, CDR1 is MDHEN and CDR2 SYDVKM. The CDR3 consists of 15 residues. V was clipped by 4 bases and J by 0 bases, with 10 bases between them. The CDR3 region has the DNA TGTGCCAGCAGTTCGGCTACCCTCTCTGGAAACACCATATATTTT. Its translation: CASSSATLSGNTIYF. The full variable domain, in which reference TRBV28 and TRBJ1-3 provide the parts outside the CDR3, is DVKVTQSSRYLVKRTGEKVFLECVQDMDHENMFWYRQDPGLGLRLIYFSYDVKMKEKGDIPEGYSVSREKKERFSLILESASTNQTSMYLCASSSATLSGNTIYFGEGSWLTVV.

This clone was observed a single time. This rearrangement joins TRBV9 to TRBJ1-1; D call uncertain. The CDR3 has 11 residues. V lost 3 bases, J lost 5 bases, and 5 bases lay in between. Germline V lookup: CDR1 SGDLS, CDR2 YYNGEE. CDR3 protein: CASSDGTEAFF. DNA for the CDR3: TGTGCCAGCAGCGACGGGACTGAAGCTTTCTTT.

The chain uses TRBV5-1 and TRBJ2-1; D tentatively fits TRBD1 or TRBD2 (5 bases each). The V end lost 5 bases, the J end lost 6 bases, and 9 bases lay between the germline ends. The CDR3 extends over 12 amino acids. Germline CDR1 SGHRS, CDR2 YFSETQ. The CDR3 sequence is CASRWDANEQFF. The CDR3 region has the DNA TGCGCCAGCAGATGGGACGCCAATGAGCAGTTCTTC. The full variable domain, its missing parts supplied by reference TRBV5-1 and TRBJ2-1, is KAGVTQTPRYLIKTRGQQVTLSCSPISGHRSVSWYQQTPGQGLQFLFEYFSETQRNKGNFPGRFSGRQFSNSRSEMNVSTLELGDSALYLCASRWDANEQFFGPGTRLTVL.

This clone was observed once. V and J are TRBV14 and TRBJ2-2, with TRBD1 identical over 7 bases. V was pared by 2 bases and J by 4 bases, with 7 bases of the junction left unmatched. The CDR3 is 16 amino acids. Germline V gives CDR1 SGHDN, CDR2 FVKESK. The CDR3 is CASSQKGRGSTGELFF. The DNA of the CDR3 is TGTGCCAGCAGCCAAAAAGGCAGGGGGAGCACCGGGGAGCTGTTTTTT.

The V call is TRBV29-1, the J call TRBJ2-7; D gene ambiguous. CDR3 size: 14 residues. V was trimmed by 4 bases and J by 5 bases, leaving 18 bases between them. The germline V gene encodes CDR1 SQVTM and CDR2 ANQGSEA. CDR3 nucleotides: TGCAGCGTTGTCCCCCGGACGGGTGTTCACGAGCAGTACTTC. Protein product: CSVVPRTGVHEQYF.

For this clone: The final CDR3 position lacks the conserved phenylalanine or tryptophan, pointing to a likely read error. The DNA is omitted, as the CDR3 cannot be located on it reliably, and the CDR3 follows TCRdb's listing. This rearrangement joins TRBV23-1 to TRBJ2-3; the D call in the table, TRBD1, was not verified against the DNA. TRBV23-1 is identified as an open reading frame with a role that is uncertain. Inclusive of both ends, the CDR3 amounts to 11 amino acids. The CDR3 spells CASSPRTTGVA.

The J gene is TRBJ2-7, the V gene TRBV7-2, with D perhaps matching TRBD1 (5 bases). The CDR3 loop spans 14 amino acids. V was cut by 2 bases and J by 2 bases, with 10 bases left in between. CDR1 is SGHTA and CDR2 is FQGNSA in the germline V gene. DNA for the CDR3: TGTGCCAGCAGCTTAAAACCAGGGCCCTACGAGCAGTACTTC. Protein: CASSLKPGPYEQYF.

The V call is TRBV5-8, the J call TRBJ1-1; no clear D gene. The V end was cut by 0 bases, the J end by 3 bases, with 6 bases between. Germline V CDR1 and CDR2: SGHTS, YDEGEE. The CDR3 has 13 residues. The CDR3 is CASSLGIHTEAFF. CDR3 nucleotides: TGTGCCAGCAGCTTGGGGATCCACACTGAAGCTTTCTTT.

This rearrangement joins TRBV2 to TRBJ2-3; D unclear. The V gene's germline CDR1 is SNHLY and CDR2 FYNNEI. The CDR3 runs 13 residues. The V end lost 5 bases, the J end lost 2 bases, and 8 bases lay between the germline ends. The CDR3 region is CASSSRHTDTQYF. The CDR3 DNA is TGTGCCAGCAGTTCCCGCCACACAGATACGCAGTATTTT.

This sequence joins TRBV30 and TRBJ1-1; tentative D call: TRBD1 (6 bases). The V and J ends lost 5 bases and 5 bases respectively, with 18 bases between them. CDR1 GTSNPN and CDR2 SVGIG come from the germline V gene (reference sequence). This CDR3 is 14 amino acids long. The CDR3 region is CAWPDGGGRTEAFF. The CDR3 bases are TGTGCCTGGCCCGACGGGGGGGGGCGGACTGAAGCTTTCTTT.

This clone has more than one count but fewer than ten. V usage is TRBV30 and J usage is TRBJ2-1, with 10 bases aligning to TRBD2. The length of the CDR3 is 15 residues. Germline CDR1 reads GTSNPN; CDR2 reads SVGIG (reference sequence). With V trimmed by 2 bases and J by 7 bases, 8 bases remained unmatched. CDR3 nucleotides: TGTGCCTGGAGTCGGCTGGGACTAGCGTCAAATGAGCAGTTCTTC. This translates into CAWSRLGLASNEQFF.

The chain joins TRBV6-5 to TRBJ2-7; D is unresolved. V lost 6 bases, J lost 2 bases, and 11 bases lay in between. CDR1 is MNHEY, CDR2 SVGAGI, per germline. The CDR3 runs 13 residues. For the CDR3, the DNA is TGTGCCAGCAGCTCACAGCCAGCCTACGAGCAGTACTTC. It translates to CASSSQPAYEQYF.

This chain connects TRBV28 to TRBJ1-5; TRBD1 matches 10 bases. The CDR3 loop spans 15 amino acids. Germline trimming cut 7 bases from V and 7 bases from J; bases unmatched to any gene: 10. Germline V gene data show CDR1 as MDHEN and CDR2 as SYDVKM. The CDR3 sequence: CASNPTTGGLQPQHF. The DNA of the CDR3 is TGTGCCAGCAACCCCACGACAGGGGGCTTGCAGCCCCAGCATTTT. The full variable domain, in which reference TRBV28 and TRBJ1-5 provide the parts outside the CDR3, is DVKVTQSSRYLVKRTGEKVFLECVQDMDHENMFWYRQDPGLGLRLIYFSYDVKMKEKGDIPEGYSVSREKKERFSLILESASTNQTSMYLCASNPTTGGLQPQHFGDGTRLSIL.

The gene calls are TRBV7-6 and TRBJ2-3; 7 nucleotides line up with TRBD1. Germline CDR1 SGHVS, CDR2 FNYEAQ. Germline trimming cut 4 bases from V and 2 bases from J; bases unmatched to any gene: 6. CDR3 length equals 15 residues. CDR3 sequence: CASSSTGTVTDTQYF. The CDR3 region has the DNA TGTGCCAGCAGCTCCACCGGGACAGTCACAGATACGCAGTATTTT.

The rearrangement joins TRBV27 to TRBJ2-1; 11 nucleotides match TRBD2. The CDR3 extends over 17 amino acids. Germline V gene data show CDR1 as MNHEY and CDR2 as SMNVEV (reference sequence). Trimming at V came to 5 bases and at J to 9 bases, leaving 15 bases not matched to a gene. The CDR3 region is CASSLGLAGGPRVEQFF. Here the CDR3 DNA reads TGTGCCAGCAGTCTCGGGCTAGCGGGGGGCCCACGGGTTGAGCAGTTCTTC.